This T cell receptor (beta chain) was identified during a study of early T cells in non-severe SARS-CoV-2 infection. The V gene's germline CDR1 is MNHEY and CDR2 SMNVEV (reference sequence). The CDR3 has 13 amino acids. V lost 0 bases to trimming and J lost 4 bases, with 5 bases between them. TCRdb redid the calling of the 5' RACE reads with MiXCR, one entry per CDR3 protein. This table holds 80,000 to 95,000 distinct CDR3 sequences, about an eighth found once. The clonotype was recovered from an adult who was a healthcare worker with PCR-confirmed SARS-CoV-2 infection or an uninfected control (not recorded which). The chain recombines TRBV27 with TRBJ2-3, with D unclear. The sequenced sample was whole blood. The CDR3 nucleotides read TGTGCCAGCAGTTTATCTCGACCAGATACGCAGTATTTT. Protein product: CASSLSRPDTQYF.